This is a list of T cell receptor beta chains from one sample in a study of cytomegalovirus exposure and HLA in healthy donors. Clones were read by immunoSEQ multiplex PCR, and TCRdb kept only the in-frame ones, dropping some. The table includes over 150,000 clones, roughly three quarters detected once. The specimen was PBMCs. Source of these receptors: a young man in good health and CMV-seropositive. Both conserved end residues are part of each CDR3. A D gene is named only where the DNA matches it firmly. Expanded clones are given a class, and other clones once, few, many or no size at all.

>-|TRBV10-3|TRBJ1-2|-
TGTGCCATCAGTGAGTCCTCAGGGGCAAACTATGGCTACACCTTC
CAISESSGANYGYTF
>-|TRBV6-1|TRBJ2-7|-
TGTGCCAGCAGTGAGGGGCCACGCTACGAGCAGTACTTC
CASSEGPRYEQYF
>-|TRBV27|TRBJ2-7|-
TGTGCCAGCAGCGATGAAGGAGGGCAGTACTTC
CASSDEGGQYF
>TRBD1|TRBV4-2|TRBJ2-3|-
TGTGCCAGCAGCCAACTCGGGACAGGGGGTTGGTCAGATACGCAGTATTTT
CASSQLGTGGWSDTQYF
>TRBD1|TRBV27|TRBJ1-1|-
TGTGCCAGCAGAGTGGGACAGGGGACCGAAGCTTTCTTT
CASRVGQGTEAFF
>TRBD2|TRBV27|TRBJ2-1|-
TGTGCCAGCAGTTCGGGACTAGCGGTCTACAATGAGCAGTTCTTC
CASSSGLAVYNEQFF
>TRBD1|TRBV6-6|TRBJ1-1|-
TGTGCCAGCAGCAGGGGACAGGGGTACACTGAAGCTTTCTTT
CASSRGQGYTEAFF
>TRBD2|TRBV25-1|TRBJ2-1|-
TGTGCCAGCAGTTTCACTCGACTAGCGGGTCATGAGAATGAGCAGTTCTTC
CASSFTRLAGHENEQFF
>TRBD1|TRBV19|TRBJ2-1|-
TGTGCCAGTAGTCCAGGGACAGGGCAGGACAATGAGCAGTTCTTC
CASSPGTGQDNEQFF
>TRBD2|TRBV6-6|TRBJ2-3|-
TGTGCCAGCTCTACTAGCGGGAGACTCACAGATACGCAGTATTTT
CASSTSGRLTDTQYF
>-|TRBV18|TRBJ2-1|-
TGTGCCAGCTCACCACTCAAGAGCTCCTACAATGAGCAGTTCTTC
CASSPLKSSYNEQFF
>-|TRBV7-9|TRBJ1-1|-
TGTGCCAGCAGCTCCGGCGGCCTCATGAACACTGAAGCTTTCTTT
CASSSGGLMNTEAFF
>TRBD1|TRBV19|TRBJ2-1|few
TGTGCCAGTAGTACCAGGACAGGGTGGAATGAGCAGTTCTTC
CASSTRTGWNEQFF
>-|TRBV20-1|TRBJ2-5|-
TGCAGTGCTTCCGGCGGGGAGACCCAGTACTTC
CSASGGETQYF
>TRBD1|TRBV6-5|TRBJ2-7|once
TGTGCCAGCAGCCCGGGACAGACCTACGAGCAGTACTTC
CASSPGQTYEQYF
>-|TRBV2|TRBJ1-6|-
TGTGCCAGCAGTAGTGGTGGGGGCGCGAGATCACCCCTCCACTTT
CASSSGGGARSPLHF
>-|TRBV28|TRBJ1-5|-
TGTGCCAGCAGTTTATATCAGGGACAGCCCCAGCATTTT
CASSLYQGQPQHF
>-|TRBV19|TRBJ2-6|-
TGTGCCAGTAGGGGAGGAGGATCTGGGGCCAACGTCCTGACTTTC
CASRGGGSGANVLTF
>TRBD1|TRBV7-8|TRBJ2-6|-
TGTGCCAGCAGCTTAGTGCGGACAGGGGTGGGTTCTGGGGCCAACGTCCTGACTTTC
CASSLVRTGVGSGANVLTF
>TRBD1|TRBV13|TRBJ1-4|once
TGTGCCAGCAGCTCTAAGGGGGCGGCTAATGAAAAACTGTTTTTT
CASSSKGAANEKLFF
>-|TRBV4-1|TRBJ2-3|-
TGCGCCAGCAGTCAAGATCGCTCTATTAGGAGGACGCAGTATTTT
CASSQDRSIRRTQYF
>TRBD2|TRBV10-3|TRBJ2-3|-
TGTGCCATCAGTGAGTCGGCTAGCGGGAGAGAACGCACAGATACGCAGTATTTT
CAISESASGRERTDTQYF
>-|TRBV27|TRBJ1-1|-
TGTGCCAGCAGTTTATCGCGGAACACTGAAGCTTTCTTT
CASSLSRNTEAFF
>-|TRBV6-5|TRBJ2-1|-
TGTGCCAGCAGTTACGGGAGTTCCTACAATGAGCAGTTCTTC
CASSYGSSYNEQFF
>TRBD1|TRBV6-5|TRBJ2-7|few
TGTGCCAGCAGTTACGCACCGGGACAGATTTACTACGAGCAGTACTTC
CASSYAPGQIYYEQYF
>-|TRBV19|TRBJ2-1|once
TGTGCCAGTAGTATCCGGGAGTCCAACAATGAGCAGTTCTTC
CASSIRESNNEQFF
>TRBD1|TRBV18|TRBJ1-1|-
TGTGCCAGCTCACCAGACAGGGCACGAGTCACTGAAGCTTTCTTT
CASSPDRARVTEAFF
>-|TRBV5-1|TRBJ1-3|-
TGCGCCAGCAGCTTGAGCGACAGGGGAAACACCATATATTTT
CASSLSDRGNTIYF
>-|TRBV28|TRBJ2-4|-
TGTGCCAGCAGTTCCGGCGGGGCCCCGACCAAAAACATTCAGTACTTC
CASSSGGAPTKNIQYF
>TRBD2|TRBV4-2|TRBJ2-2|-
TGTGCCAGCAGCCAAGATGGTGGGCTAGCGGGAGAGGACGGGGAGCTGTTTTTT
CASSQDGGLAGEDGELFF
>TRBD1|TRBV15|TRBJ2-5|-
TGTGCCACCAGCAGAGGTGGGACAGGGCTTGAGCAGTACTTC
CATSRGGTGLEQYF
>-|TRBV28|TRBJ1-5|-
TGTGCCAGCAGTTTTATTGATCGGTACGGCGGACAGCCCCAGCATTTT
CASSFIDRYGGQPQHF
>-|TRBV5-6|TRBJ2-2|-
TGTGCCAGCAGCTTGGTCTGGCAGGGGGAGGCCGGGGAGCTGTTTTTT
CASSLVWQGEAGELFF
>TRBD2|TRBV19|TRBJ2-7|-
TGTGCCACTAGCCTAGCGGGGAGCAACTACGAGCAGTACTTC
CATSLAGSNYEQYF
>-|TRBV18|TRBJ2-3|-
TGTGCCAGCTCACCATTGGACATTACTAACACAGATACGCAGTATTTT
CASSPLDITNTDTQYF
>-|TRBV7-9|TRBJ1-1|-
TGTGCCAGCAGCTTAGCTGCAGTCACTGAAGCTTTCTTT
CASSLAAVTEAFF
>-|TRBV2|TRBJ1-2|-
TGTGCCAGCAGTCCGACAGGCTTCTATGGCTACACCTTC
CASSPTGFYGYTF
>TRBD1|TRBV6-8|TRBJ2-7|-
TGTGCCACCTTCACACAGGGAAGAACAGGGGCCGAGCAGTACTTC
CATFTQGRTGAEQYF
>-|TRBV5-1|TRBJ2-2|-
TGCGCCAGCAGCTCGGACCTACCTAACGGGGAGCTGTCTTTT
CASSSDLPNGELSF
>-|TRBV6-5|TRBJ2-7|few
TGTGCCAGCAGTTACCGGGTAGGGAGGTCTTCCTACGAGCAGTACTTC
CASSYRVGRSSYEQYF
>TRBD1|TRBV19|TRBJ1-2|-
TGTGCCAGTAGTCCTAAATGGACAGGGAGAGGCTACACCTTC
CASSPKWTGRGYTF
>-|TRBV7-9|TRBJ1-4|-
TGTGCCAGCAGCCCTCGTTCGACAGCAACTAATGAAAAACTGTTTTTT
CASSPRSTATNEKLFF
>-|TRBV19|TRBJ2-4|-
TGTGCCACTACAGGGCTCTGGGCCAAAAACATTCAGTACTTC
CATTGLWAKNIQYF
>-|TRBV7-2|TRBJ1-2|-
TGTGCCAGCAGCGCTACTAGATGGGCTAACTATGGCTACACCTTC
CASSATRWANYGYTF
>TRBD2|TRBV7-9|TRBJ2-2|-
TGTGCCAGCAGCTCCCATAGCGGGAGGGGCACCGGGGAGCTGTTTTTT
CASSSHSGRGTGELFF
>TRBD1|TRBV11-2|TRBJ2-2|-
TGTGCCAGCAGCCACCAGGGGGTGAGGGGAATCACCGGGGAGCTGTTTTTT
CASSHQGVRGITGELFF
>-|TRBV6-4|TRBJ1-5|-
TGTGCCAGGCCAGGGTTCTCTCAAAGCCAGCCCCAGCATTTT
CARPGFSQSQPQHF
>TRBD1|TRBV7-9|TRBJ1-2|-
TGTGCCAGCAGCATCTCCGGGACAGGGGGCTATGGCTACACCTTC
CASSISGTGGYGYTF
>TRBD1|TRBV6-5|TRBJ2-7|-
TGTGCCAGCAGTACCCGGGACAGGGGAATTCACGAGCAGTACTTC
CASSTRDRGIHEQYF
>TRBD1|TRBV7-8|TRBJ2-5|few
TGTGCCAGCAGCTTATGGCCGGCAGGGGGCCAAGAGACCCAGTACTTC
CASSLWPAGGQETQYF
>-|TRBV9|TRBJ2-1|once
TGTGCCAGCAGCGTAGATCAGGGTCGCAATGAGCAGTTCTTC
CASSVDQGRNEQFF
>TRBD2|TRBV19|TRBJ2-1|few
TGTGCCAGTAGTATAGATACTAGCGGGAATAGGAATGAGCAGTTCTTC
CASSIDTSGNRNEQFF
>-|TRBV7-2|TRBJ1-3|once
TGTGCCAGCAGCTCGAGCTCTGGAAACACCATATATTTT
CASSSSSGNTIYF
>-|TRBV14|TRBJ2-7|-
TGTGCCAGCAGCCAGACTTTAACAGGCGAGCAGTACTTC
CASSQTLTGEQYF
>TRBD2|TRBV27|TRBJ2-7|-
TGTGCCAGCAGCCTAGCGGGAGATTACGAGCAGTACTTC
CASSLAGDYEQYF
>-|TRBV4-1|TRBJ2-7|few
TGCGCCAGCAGCCAAGCCGTGAGGTACTACGAGCAGTACTTC
CASSQAVRYYEQYF
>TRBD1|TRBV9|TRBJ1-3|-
TGTGCCAGCAGCGGACGGACAGGCTCTGGAAACACCATATATTTT
CASSGRTGSGNTIYF
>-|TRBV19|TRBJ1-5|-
TGTGCCAGTAGTATTGTGAGAGGGGAGGAACAGCCCCAGCATTTT
CASSIVRGEEQPQHF
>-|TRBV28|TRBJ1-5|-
TGTGCCAGCAGTCCAGGGGCGAGGGGGCAGCCCCAGCATTTT
CASSPGARGQPQHF